This paragraph reports one TCR beta chain. Primers used for first-strand cDNA, a TRAV- and TRBV-specific set, covered both alpha and beta chains. Over approximately 19 PCR cycles, TCRs were amplified from a constant-region primer and V-primer adapter. Amplifying the isolated mRNA was done by in vitro transcription. One entry per CDR3 protein results from TCRdb running MiXCR on the reads. The sample records 9,500 to 14,000 distinct CDR3 sequences, about half being singletons. The data originate from a study of low-dose radiotherapy and immunotherapy resistance in tumors. Study-level information: Individuals in Cohort 2 had 1 Gy per fraction every two weeks, adding up to 13 Gy over 26 weeks.

Germline CDR1 is KGHDR and CDR2 is SFDVKD. The length of the CDR3 is 13 residues. V was pared by 4 bases and J by 4 bases, with 4 bases between. This receptor was identified in a human donor with advanced metastatic prostate, ovarian, gallbladder or colorectal cancer (not recorded which). This table probably holds off-target reads from a library built for another chain. V is TRBV24-1 and J is TRBJ2-6; no clear D gene. The CDR3, as DNA: TGTGCCACCAGTGAATCCGGGGCCAACGTCCTGACTTTC. It yields the protein CATSESGANVLTF.